The T cell receptor beta chain described here comes from a study of T-cell memory formation after mild COVID-19. Trimming cost V 1 base and J 14 bases, with 11 bases left between them. This CDR3 contains 12 residues. As to this clonotype: The antigen remains undetermined.

General study results and limits: Among contracting clones, CD4+ were mainly CM/EM and CD8+ enriched in EMRA. Contracting clones, day 15 to 85, had balanced CD4/CD8, and later expanders favored CD4+.

TCRdb recomputed calls from the 5' RACE reads with MiXCR, one row per CDR3 protein. Among fewer than 400,000 distinct CDR3 sequences listed, over 10% were seen once. V usage is TRBV12-3 or TRBV12-4 and J usage is TRBJ1-4; D is uncertain. The source material was PBMCs or a T cell subset sorted from them (not recorded which). This TCR derives from a man aged 18 to 30 who had mild COVID-19 (a few samples of this study predate the infection). Cell type and time point are not known. CDR3 bases: TGTGCCAGCAGTTTAGTAGGTACACGCCTGTTTTTT. Protein sequence: CASSLVGTRLFF.